This T cell receptor beta chain was obtained from a study of blood T cell repertoires in COVID-19. In the study overall: Acute-phase and convalescent COVID-19 samples originated in the United States, Italy and Spain. T cells, B-cell-depleted T cells, or PBMCs provided the cDNA or gDNA that served as material.

Authors' processing steps: From reference gene primer amplification, estimates of nucleated cell counts were derived. Sequencing used immunoSEQ multiplex PCR; TCRdb keeps in-frame clones, though not all of them. V and J calls plus clone size are reproduced from that table; the DNA served to infer D and trimming. Among around 140,000 clones listed, approximately 87% were seen once. Germline V CDR1 and CDR2: MNHEY, SMNVEV (reference sequence). V gave up 4 bases and J gave up 7 bases; unmatched junction bases: 5. The CDR3 is 14 residues long. The sequence came from a human donor in a cohort sampled during active COVID-19. The chain links TRBV27 to TRBJ1-4, with 8 bases that match TRBD1. Input material: peripheral blood. The chain's CDR3 is CASSWDRLGEKLFF. The CDR3 coding sequence is TGTGCCAGCAGTTGGGACAGGTTAGGTGAAAAACTGTTTTTT.